Listed below are T cell receptor beta chains from one sample, sequenced in a study of tumor-infiltrating lymphocytes in primary liver carcinoma. MiXCR was run by TCRdb on the multiplex PCR reads, yielding one entry per CDR3 protein. Among approximately 110,000 distinct CDR3 sequences listed, 60% to 80% were seen once. Specimen: liver tumor tissue from sampling region 3. All receptors derive from a woman aged 55-70 years with primary liver carcinoma and hepatitis B virus infection. Both conserved end residues are trimmed from each CDR3. Expanded clones are given a class, and other clones once, few, many or no size at all.

V gene	J gene	clone size	CDR3 protein
TRBV11-2	TRBJ2-1	-	ASSLGFRAHNEQL
TRBV14	TRBJ2-5	many	ASSPLVVGETQY
TRBV28	TRBJ2-7	few	ASSRASFWGRASRPTEQY
TRBV5-1	TRBJ1-1	-	ANSFRGRSNTEAF
TRBV4-1	TRBJ2-2	many	ASSQDLLAGRVELF
TRBV29-1	TRBJ2-7	many	SVTGTPYEQY
TRBV19	TRBJ2-2	once	ANSRQGGNTGELF
TRBV29-1	TRBJ1-1	-	SVSQPNTEAF
TRBV6-1	TRBJ1-5	-	ASSPTGDYRPQH
TRBV11-2	TRBJ2-1	few	ATSQTSGAYNEQF
TRBV6-6	TRBJ1-5	-	GSSYGRGISNQPQH
TRBV11-3	TRBJ2-3	-	ASNFRISTDTQY
TRBV6-4	TRBJ2-3	many	ASSDSAGSTDTQY
TRBV11-2	TRBJ2-1	-	ASSLTSGRAGYNEQF